This is a list of T cell receptor beta chains from one sample in a study of T-cell memory formation after mild COVID-19. MiXCR, run by TCRdb on the 5' RACE reads, gives a single entry per CDR3 protein. The sample contains under 300,000 distinct CDR3 sequences, around 8% of which appear only once. What was sequenced was PBMCs or a T cell subset sorted from them (not recorded which). These receptor sequences come from a man between 18 and 35 years old who had mild COVID-19 (a few samples of this study predate the infection). Cell type and time point are not known. Both conserved end residues are part of each CDR3. The D gene is left open where the match is weak. Where a row states a size, it is once, few, many or the class of an expanded clone; other rows omit it.

V gene,clone size,D gene,J gene,CDR3 DNA,CDR3 protein
TRBV5-1,few,TRBD1,TRBJ1-1,TGCGCCAGCAGCTGGGACAGGGAGGGTGAAGCTTTCTTT,CASSWDREGEAFF
TRBV18,many,-,TRBJ2-1,TGTGCCAGCTCACCACCGGGAGCCTACAATGAGCAGTTCTTC,CASSPPGAYNEQFF
TRBV7-2,-,-,TRBJ2-2,TGTGCCAGCAGCCAAAGGACGGGGGGCGGCGGGGAGCTGTTTTTT,CASSQRTGGGGELFF
TRBV10-1,few,-,TRBJ2-1,TGCGCCAGCAGTGCCGGGATCAATGAGCAGTTCTTC,CASSAGINEQFF
TRBV7-3,many,TRBD2,TRBJ2-3,TGTGCCAGCAGCGCCAGCGGGGGGGCCGGTACGCAGTATTTT,CASSASGGAGTQYF
TRBV11-1,few,-,TRBJ2-1,TGTGCCAGCACCCCCCGAGCCGTGATTCAGAACAATGAGCAGTTCTTC,CASTPRAVIQNNEQFF
TRBV30,-,-,TRBJ2-3,TGTGCCTGGAGGACAGATACGCAGTATTTT,CAWRTDTQYF
TRBV7-2,-,-,TRBJ2-1,TGTGCCAGCAGCACGACCCAGGGGATTCATGAGCAGTTCTTC,CASSTTQGIHEQFF
TRBV9,few,-,TRBJ1-4,TGTGCCAGCAGCCCCCTCGCGGAGGGGATTGAAAAACTGTTTTTT,CASSPLAEGIEKLFF
TRBV4-1,many,-,TRBJ1-1,TGCGCCAGCAGCCAAACTACCCAGGGGAATACTGAAGCTTTCTTT,CASSQTTQGNTEAFF
TRBV7-9,many,-,TRBJ2-1,TGTGCCAGCAGCTTAGGCTCCTACAATGAGCAGTTCTTC,CASSLGSYNEQFF
TRBV5-1,many,-,TRBJ2-5,TGCGCCAGCAGCTCGGCTGGGGCCCAAGAGACCCAGTACTTC,CASSSAGAQETQYF
TRBV12-3/TRBV12-4,-,-,TRBJ2-3,TGTGCCAGCATCGGGACTCCCCCTAAGGGTACGCAGTATTTT,CASIGTPPKGTQYF
TRBV7-9,few,-,TRBJ2-7,TGTGCCGGCAGCTTAGGACGGACATCCTACGAGCAGTACTTC,CAGSLGRTSYEQYF
TRBV20-1,many,-,TRBJ2-3,TGCAGTGCTCCTCGGGCAGGGCTCTTCTCAGATACGCAGTATTTT,CSAPRAGLFSDTQYF
TRBV20-1,few,TRBD2,TRBJ2-5,TGCAGTGCCCCCGGACTAGCGGCAGAGACCCAGTACTTC,CSAPGLAAETQYF
TRBV18,many,-,TRBJ2-5,TGTGCCAGCTCACGGGCGGTTCCTACGGCTCAAGAGACCCAGTACTTC,CASSRAVPTAQETQYF
TRBV5-1,many,-,TRBJ2-1,TGCGCCAGCAGCTTCTCAGGGGCTGGCTCCTACAATGAGCAGTTCTTC,CASSFSGAGSYNEQFF
TRBV28,-,-,TRBJ2-5,TGTGCCAGCAGTCCCTTGACGTACCAAGAGACCCAGTACTTC,CASSPLTYQETQYF
TRBV4-1,few,-,TRBJ2-5,TGCGCCAGCAGCCAAGTCAATTTGGGGTTTCAGAAAGGAGAGACCCAGTACTTC,CASSQVNLGFQKGETQYF
TRBV5-1,-,TRBD1,TRBJ1-2,TGCGCCAGCAGAGGACAGGGGGCGCGTGGCTACACCTTC,CASRGQGARGYTF
TRBV2,few,-,TRBJ2-4,TGTGCCAGCAGGGCCCTGGGACAAAATAAAAACATTCAGTACTTC,CASRALGQNKNIQYF
TRBV19,few,-,TRBJ2-7,TGTGCCAGTAGTATTGGTACCGGCCGCGCGACCTACGAGCAGTACTTC,CASSIGTGRATYEQYF
TRBV11-2,few,TRBD2,TRBJ2-5,TGTGCCAGCAGCTTATATAGCGGGGGGCTAGAGACCCAGTACTTC,CASSLYSGGLETQYF
TRBV6-2/TRBV6-3,many,-,TRBJ1-3,TGTGCCAGCAGTAACCGACAGGACGTCTCTGGAAACACCATATATTTT,CASSNRQDVSGNTIYF
TRBV10-3,-,-,TRBJ1-5,TGTGCCATCAGACAGGGAATCAATCAGCCCCAGCATTTT,CAIRQGINQPQHF
TRBV6-5,few,-,TRBJ1-1,TGTGCCAGCAGTCACGGGGGGGGTATGAACACTGAAGCTTTCTTT,CASSHGGGMNTEAFF
TRBV2,-,TRBD2,TRBJ2-1,TGTGCCAGCACCCTAGCGGGGAGCTCCTACAATGAGCAGTTCTTC,CASTLAGSSYNEQFF
TRBV6-2/TRBV6-3,few,-,TRBJ1-2,TGTGCCAGCAGTTTTGGGGTTGACTATGGCTACACCTTC,CASSFGVDYGYTF
TRBV6-6,many,TRBD1,TRBJ2-5,TGTGCCAGCAGAGCGCCCGGGACAGGGGGAATAGAGACCCAGTACTTC,CASRAPGTGGIETQYF
TRBV2,few,-,TRBJ1-2,TGTGCCAGCGGGGAAAATAACTATGGCTACACCTTC,CASGENNYGYTF
TRBV20-1,many,-,TRBJ2-5,TGCAGTGCTAGAGTCCTGGGGGAGACCCAGTACTTC,CSARVLGETQYF
TRBV6-5,-,TRBD2,TRBJ2-1,TGTGCCACAACCCCGGGGGGGTTATACAATGAGCAGTTCTTC,CATTPGGLYNEQFF
TRBV7-2,-,-,TRBJ1-2,TGTGCCAGCAGCTTCGGGGCGCGTGGGGAATATGGCTACACCTTC,CASSFGARGEYGYTF
TRBV20-1,many,-,TRBJ2-1,TGCAGTGCCTGTACGGGGGGCTCCTATTCGGGGGAGCAGTTCTTC,CSACTGGSYSGEQFF
TRBV7-2,-,-,TRBJ2-1,TGTGCCAGCAGCTCAGGGGACGATGAGCAGTTCTTC,CASSSGDDEQFF
TRBV4-1,few,TRBD2,TRBJ2-7,TGCGCCAGCAGCCGGGGGGGGGACTACGAGCAGTACTTC,CASSRGGDYEQYF
TRBV6-2/TRBV6-3,-,-,TRBJ1-2,TGTGCCAGCAGACGACGGACATCTAATGGCTACACCTTC,CASRRRTSNGYTF
TRBV7-2,many,TRBD1,TRBJ1-6,TGTGCCAGCAGCCCCAGACAGGGTCCTAATTCACCCCTCCACTTT,CASSPRQGPNSPLHF
TRBV12-3/TRBV12-4,few,TRBD1,TRBJ2-7,TGTGCCAGCACCTCGGACAGGGCATACGAGCAGTACTTC,CASTSDRAYEQYF
TRBV12-3/TRBV12-4,many,TRBD1,TRBJ1-6,TGTGCCAGCAGTCCCGGGACAGCCAATTCACCCCTCCACTTT,CASSPGTANSPLHF
TRBV29-1,few,-,TRBJ2-1,TGCAGCGTCCCCCAGGGGGGGTCCTACAATGAGCAGTTCTTC,CSVPQGGSYNEQFF
TRBV12-3/TRBV12-4,few,-,TRBJ1-5,TGTGCCAGCAGGAAAACGGGTGATCAGCCCCAGCATTTT,CASRKTGDQPQHF
TRBV7-9,few,-,TRBJ1-1,TGTGCCAGCAGCTTAGTAGAGGGGTTGACTGAAGCTTTCTTT,CASSLVEGLTEAFF
TRBV16,few,TRBD1,TRBJ1-5,TGTGCCAGCAGCCAATCGATCAGGGGGGTACACCAGCCCCAGCATTTT,CASSQSIRGVHQPQHF
TRBV25-1,few,-,TRBJ2-5,TGTGCCAGCAGTGAATATGAAGAGACCCAGTACTTC,CASSEYEETQYF
TRBV7-3,many,-,TRBJ1-1,TGTGCCAGCGGGGACACAGCGAACACTGAAGCTTTCTTT,CASGDTANTEAFF
TRBV20-1,-,TRBD1,TRBJ1-6,TGCAGTGCTAGTGGACAGGGAGGCGGGAGCTCCTATAATTCACCCCTCCACTTT,CSASGQGGGSSYNSPLHF
TRBV6-2/TRBV6-3,many,TRBD1,TRBJ2-5,TGTGCCAGCAGTTACTCGATGATCCGACAGGGTAGGGAAGAGACCCAGTACTTC,CASSYSMIRQGREETQYF
TRBV7-6,-,-,TRBJ2-3,TGTGCCAGCAGCTCGGCCCTAACAGATACGCAGTATTTT,CASSSALTDTQYF
TRBV11-2,many,-,TRBJ2-1,TGTGCCAGCAGCGCTCAGTCGACAGCGGCAAAGAGTGAGCAGTTCTTC,CASSAQSTAAKSEQFF
TRBV14,-,TRBD1,TRBJ1-6,TGTGCCAGCAGCCCACCTGGGACAGTAGGTTCACCCCTCCACTTT,CASSPPGTVGSPLHF
TRBV6-5,many,TRBD1,TRBJ2-1,TGTGCCAGCAGTTACCGGCCGGGACAGGGCCATGAGCAGTTCTTC,CASSYRPGQGHEQFF
TRBV5-5,few,-,TRBJ2-1,TGTGCCAGCAGCCGTCCTTGGACCAATGAGCAGTTCTTC,CASSRPWTNEQFF
TRBV14,few,TRBD2,TRBJ2-3,TGTGCCAGCAGCCAAAAGCGGGGGGGCCGGAATACGCAGTATTTT,CASSQKRGGRNTQYF
TRBV20-1,few,-,TRBJ2-1,TGCAGTGCTAGACTCGGCGGGGAGTTCGATGAGCAGTTCTTC,CSARLGGEFDEQFF